What follows are 6 T cell receptor beta chains derived from one specimen sequenced in a study of cytomegalovirus exposure and HLA in healthy donors (dated by TCRdb to the late 2010s). The library was produced with the immunoSEQ multiplex PCR assay. The source is immuneACCESS, and TCRdb retained only in-frame sequences with V and J called. Part of the clones is not carried over; for the studies checked, unresolved V genes explain less than half of this, and the remainder is unexplained. This sample comprises 55,000 to 75,000 clones, approximately 95% of them detected only once. The ten largest clones represent over 6% of the sample. Sequencing was done on a sample of PBMCs. The receptors derive from a woman under 30 in good health and CMV-seropositive.

As DNA, the CDR3 is TGCAGCGTTACCGTGGACAGGGGGACTGAAGCTTTCTTT. Protein: CSVTVDRGTEAFF. The chain carries TRBV29-1 and TRBJ1-1, with 10 bases identical to TRBD1. Per germline, CDR1 SQVTM and CDR2 ANQGSEA. The V and J ends lost 5 bases and 5 bases, in that order; junction bases with no gene match: 5. There are 13 residues in the CDR3.

The chain couples TRBV30 to TRBJ1-5, with TRBD1 as a possible D gene (5 bases). This CDR3 contains 14 residues. Germline values: CDR1 GTSNPN, CDR2 SVGIG (reference sequence). The germline V and J ends were trimmed by 3 bases and 4 bases, with 13 bases remaining between them. This CDR3 is CAWSATTENQPQHF. CDR3 coding DNA: TGTGCCTGGAGCGCAACGACAGAGAATCAGCCCCAGCATTTT.

The chain links TRBV5-1 to TRBJ2-7; possible D gene TRBD2, 5 bases. Germline V gives CDR1 SGHRS, CDR2 YFSETQ. V was clipped by 0 bases and J by 4 bases, with 14 bases between them. The CDR3 has 15 amino acids. The CDR3 sequence is CASSLGVGVGYEQYF. CDR3 DNA sequence: TGCGCCAGCAGCTTGGGGGTCGGGGTAGGGTACGAGCAGTACTTC.

Details on this clone: One end of the junction varies from germline; a read error may be responsible. The chain employs TRBV5-6 and TRBJ1-2; D might be TRBD1 (6 bases). From germline, CDR1 is SGHDT and CDR2 YYEEEE. This CDR3 is built from 17 residues. The CDR3 reads CASSQSRDIYGGYSYTF. CDR3 bases: TGTGCCAGCAGCCAGTCCCGGGACATTTATGGAGGCTATAGCTACACCTTC.

The V gene is TRBV15, the J gene TRBJ1-1, with TRBD1 as a possible D gene (5 bases). This CDR3 spans 13 amino acids. Germline V gene data show CDR1 as LNHNV and CDR2 as YYDKDF (reference sequence). V lost 2 bases to trimming and J lost 7 bases, with 11 bases between them. Here the CDR3 DNA reads TGTGCCACCAGCAGATCCCCAGGGAATGAAGCTTTCTTT. This encodes CATSRSPGNEAFF.

The chain uses TRBV4-1 and TRBJ1-4; the match to TRBD1 covers 7 bases. Germline-derived CDR1 and CDR2 are MGHRA and YSYEKL. With V trimmed by 2 bases and J by 9 bases, 6 bases remained unmatched. The CDR3 sequence is 14 residues long. The chain's CDR3 is CASSQPATGQKLFF. In DNA form, the CDR3 reads TGCGCCAGCAGCCAACCGGCGACAGGGCAAAAACTGTTTTTT.